This is a list of T cell receptor beta chains from one sample in a study of blood T cells in healthy people across ages. From the 5' RACE reads, TCRdb called clonotypes with MiXCR, one entry per CDR3 protein. The sample lists approximately 760,000 distinct CDR3 sequences; roughly 25% were seen once. These records were also assigned to another study, of T cells of mothers and their children.

Sequencing input: blood. The receptors here all came from a boy younger than 18 in good health. Each CDR3 is given with its conserved first and last residue. The order of the fields is clone size, D gene, V gene, J gene, CDR3 protein, CDR3 DNA. D genes are given only for firm matches. Clone size, where shown, is once, few, many, or a class for clones that have expanded.

clone size: few; D gene: TRBD2; V gene: TRBV10-1; J gene: TRBJ2-1; CDR3 protein: CASSAGTSGSYNEQFF; CDR3 DNA: TGCGCCAGCAGTGCTGGGACTAGCGGAAGCTACAATGAGCAGTTCTTC
clone size: NA; D gene: TRBD2; V gene: TRBV6-2/TRBV6-3; J gene: TRBJ2-2; CDR3 protein: CASRSSGGPNTGELFF; CDR3 DNA: TGTGCCAGCAGATCGAGCGGGGGACCGAACACCGGGGAGCTGTTTTTT
clone size: few; D gene: NA; V gene: TRBV7-2; J gene: TRBJ2-2; CDR3 protein: CASSLGVGLSTGELFF; CDR3 DNA: TGTGCCAGCAGCTTAGGTGTAGGGCTAAGCACCGGGGAGCTGTTTTTT
clone size: NA; D gene: NA; V gene: TRBV13; J gene: TRBJ1-2; CDR3 protein: CASSSNAGIRGYGYTF; CDR3 DNA: TGTGCCAGCAGCTCTAATGCGGGAATTCGGGGCTATGGCTACACCTTC
clone size: few; D gene: NA; V gene: TRBV29-1; J gene: TRBJ2-2; CDR3 protein: CSVEVAGELFF; CDR3 DNA: TGCAGCGTTGAAGTTGCCGGGGAGCTGTTTTTT
clone size: few; D gene: TRBD2; V gene: TRBV20-1; J gene: TRBJ2-1; CDR3 protein: CSGLAGGNEQFF; CDR3 DNA: TGCAGTGGACTAGCGGGGGGGAATGAGCAGTTCTTC
clone size: NA; D gene: NA; V gene: TRBV7-9; J gene: TRBJ1-4; CDR3 protein: CASSFGQNNEKLFF; CDR3 DNA: TGTGCCAGCAGCTTCGGACAGAATAATGAAAAACTGTTTTTT
clone size: NA; D gene: NA; V gene: TRBV6-5; J gene: TRBJ1-2; CDR3 protein: CASRGQTRGYTF; CDR3 DNA: TGTGCCTCCCGAGGGCAAACGCGAGGCTACACCTTC
clone size: NA; D gene: TRBD2; V gene: TRBV4-3; J gene: TRBJ2-7; CDR3 protein: CASSQGTSSHEQYF; CDR3 DNA: TGCGCCAGCAGCCAAGGGACTAGCTCCCACGAGCAGTACTTC
clone size: NA; D gene: NA; V gene: TRBV28; J gene: TRBJ1-2; CDR3 protein: CASSLLERGGYTF; CDR3 DNA: TGTGCCAGCAGTTTATTGGAGCGAGGAGGCTACACCTTC
clone size: many; D gene: NA; V gene: TRBV12-3/TRBV12-4; J gene: TRBJ2-5; CDR3 protein: CASSLLGQETQYF; CDR3 DNA: TGTGCCAGCAGTTTACTCGGCCAAGAGACCCAGTACTTC
clone size: NA; D gene: NA; V gene: TRBV13; J gene: TRBJ1-1; CDR3 protein: CASRKDNQNTEAFF; CDR3 DNA: TGTGCCAGCAGAAAGGACAACCAGAACACTGAAGCTTTCTTT
clone size: few; D gene: TRBD2; V gene: TRBV6-1; J gene: TRBJ2-1; CDR3 protein: CASRVLTSSDEQFF; CDR3 DNA: TGTGCCAGCCGGGTCTTGACTAGCAGCGATGAACAGTTCTTC
clone size: once; D gene: TRBD2; V gene: TRBV7-2; J gene: TRBJ2-7; CDR3 protein: CASSPRERGASYEQYF; CDR3 DNA: TGTGCCAGCAGCCCACGTGAGCGGGGGGCCTCCTACGAGCAGTACTTC
clone size: few; D gene: NA; V gene: TRBV7-9; J gene: TRBJ1-2; CDR3 protein: CASSWEDYGYIF; CDR3 DNA: TGTGCCAGCAGCTGGGAGGACTATGGCTACATCTTC
clone size: NA; D gene: NA; V gene: TRBV20-1; J gene: TRBJ1-2; CDR3 protein: CSALTQGMGYGYTF; CDR3 DNA: TGCAGTGCACTCACGCAGGGAATGGGCTATGGCTACACCTTC
clone size: NA; D gene: TRBD2; V gene: TRBV6-5; J gene: TRBJ2-1; CDR3 protein: CASSYIAGGPGSYSEQFF; CDR3 DNA: TGTGCCAGCAGTTACATAGCGGGAGGGCCGGGTTCCTACAGTGAGCAGTTCTTC
clone size: once; D gene: TRBD2; V gene: TRBV7-2; J gene: TRBJ2-7; CDR3 protein: CASSPSGGPTYEQYF; CDR3 DNA: TGTGCCAGCAGTCCAAGCGGGGGCCCTACCTACGAGCAGTACTTC
clone size: few; D gene: TRBD1; V gene: TRBV13; J gene: TRBJ2-7; CDR3 protein: CASTEGRTGYEQYF; CDR3 DNA: TGTGCCAGCACCGAAGGGCGGACAGGGTACGAGCAGTACTTC
clone size: NA; D gene: NA; V gene: TRBV20-1; J gene: TRBJ2-7; CDR3 protein: CSASLLRGHTYEQYF; CDR3 DNA: TGCAGTGCTAGCCTACTCAGGGGTCACACCTACGAGCAGTACTTC
clone size: NA; D gene: NA; V gene: TRBV7-9; J gene: TRBJ2-7; CDR3 protein: CASSLSAGRLAVSYEQYF; CDR3 DNA: TGTGCCAGCAGCTTATCTGCGGGACGGCTGGCAGTCTCCTACGAGCAGTACTTC
clone size: NA; D gene: NA; V gene: TRBV12-3/TRBV12-4; J gene: TRBJ1-6; CDR3 protein: CASSLRTGAESPLHF; CDR3 DNA: TGTGCCAGCAGTCTCAGAACAGGCGCGGAGTCACCCCTCCACTTT
clone size: few; D gene: NA; V gene: TRBV11-2; J gene: TRBJ2-3; CDR3 protein: CASSLVAMRSTDTQYF; CDR3 DNA: TGTGCCAGCAGCTTAGTAGCGATGAGGAGCACAGATACGCAGTATTTT
clone size: few; D gene: NA; V gene: TRBV29-1; J gene: TRBJ1-4; CDR3 protein: CSVALRLNEKLFF; CDR3 DNA: TGCAGCGTTGCCCTGCGGTTGAATGAAAAACTGTTTTTT
clone size: NA; D gene: NA; V gene: TRBV5-1; J gene: TRBJ2-1; CDR3 protein: CASSLRGVSADSYNEQFF; CDR3 DNA: TGCGCCAGCAGCTTGAGGGGTGTTTCAGCGGACTCCTACAATGAGCAGTTCTTC
clone size: NA; D gene: NA; V gene: TRBV20-1; J gene: TRBJ2-2; CDR3 protein: CSAAGGSYTGELFF; CDR3 DNA: TGCAGTGCCGCCGGGGGTTCCTACACCGGGGAGCTGTTTTTT